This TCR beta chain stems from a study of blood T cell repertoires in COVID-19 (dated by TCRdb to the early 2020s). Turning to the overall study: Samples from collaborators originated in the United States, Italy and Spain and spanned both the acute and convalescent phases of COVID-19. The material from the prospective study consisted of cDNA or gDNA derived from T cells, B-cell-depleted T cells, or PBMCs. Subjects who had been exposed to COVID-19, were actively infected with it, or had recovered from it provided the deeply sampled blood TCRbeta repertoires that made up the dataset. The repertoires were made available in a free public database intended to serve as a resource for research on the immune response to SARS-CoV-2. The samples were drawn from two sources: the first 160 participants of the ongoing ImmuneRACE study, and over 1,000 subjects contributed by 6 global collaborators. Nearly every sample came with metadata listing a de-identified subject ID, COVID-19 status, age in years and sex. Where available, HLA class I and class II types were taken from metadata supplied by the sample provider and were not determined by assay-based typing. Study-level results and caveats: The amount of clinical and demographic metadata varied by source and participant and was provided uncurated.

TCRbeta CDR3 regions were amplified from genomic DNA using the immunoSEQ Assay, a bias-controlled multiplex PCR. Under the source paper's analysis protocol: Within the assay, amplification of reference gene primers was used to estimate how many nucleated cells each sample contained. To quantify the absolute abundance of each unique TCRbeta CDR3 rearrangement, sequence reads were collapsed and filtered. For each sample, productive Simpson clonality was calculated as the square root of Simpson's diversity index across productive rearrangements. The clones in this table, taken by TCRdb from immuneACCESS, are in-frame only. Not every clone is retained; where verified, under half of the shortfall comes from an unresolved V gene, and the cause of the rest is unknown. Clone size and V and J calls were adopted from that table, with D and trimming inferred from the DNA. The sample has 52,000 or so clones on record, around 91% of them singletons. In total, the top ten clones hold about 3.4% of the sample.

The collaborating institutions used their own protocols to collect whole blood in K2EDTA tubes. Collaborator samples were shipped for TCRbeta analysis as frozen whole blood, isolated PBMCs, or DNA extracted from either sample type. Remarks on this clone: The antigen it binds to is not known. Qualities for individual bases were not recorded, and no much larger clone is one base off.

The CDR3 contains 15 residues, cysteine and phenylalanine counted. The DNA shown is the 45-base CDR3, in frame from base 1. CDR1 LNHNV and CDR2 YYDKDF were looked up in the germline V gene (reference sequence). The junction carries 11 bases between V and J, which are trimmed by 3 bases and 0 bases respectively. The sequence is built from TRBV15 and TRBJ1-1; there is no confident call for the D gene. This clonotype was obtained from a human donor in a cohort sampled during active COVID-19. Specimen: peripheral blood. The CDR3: CATSRSGFMNTEAFF. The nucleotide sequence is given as TGTGCCACCAGCAGGTCGGGGTTCATGAACACTGAAGCTTTCTTT.